This T cell receptor (beta chain) originates from a study of identical twins. Broader study findings: Cross-sectional statistical analysis, not tracking of the same donors, underpinned the conclusions. The more abundant beta clonotypes in cord blood had fewer insertions, and memory repertoires did not show this.

The germline V and J ends were trimmed by 0 bases and 3 bases, with 12 bases remaining between them. There are 15 residues in the CDR3. Germline CDR1 ENHRY, CDR2 SYGVKD. TCRdb re-analysed the 5' RACE reads in MiXCR, keeping a single row per CDR3 protein. This sample has 450,000 or so distinct CDR3 sequences, with about 14% found just once. Note on this clonotype: Antigen unknown.

The sample also formed part of further work on yellow fever vaccine responses in identical twins. That paper adds: After vaccination, twins' T cell response reportedly seemed partly convergent, partly personalized.

The source material was CD4+ T cells sorted from blood. This TCR derives from a young woman in good health. The V and J genes are TRBV10-3 and TRBJ2-7; tentative D call: TRBD2 (6 bases). The CDR3 is CAISESTLGGYEQYF. Written as DNA, the CDR3 is TGTGCCATCAGTGAGTCGACTTTGGGGGGCTACGAGCAGTACTTC.